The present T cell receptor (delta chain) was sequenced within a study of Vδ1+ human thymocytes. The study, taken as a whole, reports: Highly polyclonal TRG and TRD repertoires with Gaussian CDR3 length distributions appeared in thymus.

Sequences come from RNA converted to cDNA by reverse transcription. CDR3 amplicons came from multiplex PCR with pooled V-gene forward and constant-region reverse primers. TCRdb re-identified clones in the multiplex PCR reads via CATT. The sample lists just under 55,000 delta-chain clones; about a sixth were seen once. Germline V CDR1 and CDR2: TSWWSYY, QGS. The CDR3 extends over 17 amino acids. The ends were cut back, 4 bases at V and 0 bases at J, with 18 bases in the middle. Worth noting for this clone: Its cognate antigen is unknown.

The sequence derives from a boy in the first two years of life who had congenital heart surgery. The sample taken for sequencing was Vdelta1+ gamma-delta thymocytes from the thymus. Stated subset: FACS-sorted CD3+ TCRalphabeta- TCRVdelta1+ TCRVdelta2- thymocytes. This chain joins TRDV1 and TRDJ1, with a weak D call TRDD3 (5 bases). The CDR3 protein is CALGGYGGPRDTDKLIF. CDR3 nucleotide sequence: TGTGCTCTTGGGGGGTACGGGGGCCCCCGGGACACCGATAAACTCATCTTT.